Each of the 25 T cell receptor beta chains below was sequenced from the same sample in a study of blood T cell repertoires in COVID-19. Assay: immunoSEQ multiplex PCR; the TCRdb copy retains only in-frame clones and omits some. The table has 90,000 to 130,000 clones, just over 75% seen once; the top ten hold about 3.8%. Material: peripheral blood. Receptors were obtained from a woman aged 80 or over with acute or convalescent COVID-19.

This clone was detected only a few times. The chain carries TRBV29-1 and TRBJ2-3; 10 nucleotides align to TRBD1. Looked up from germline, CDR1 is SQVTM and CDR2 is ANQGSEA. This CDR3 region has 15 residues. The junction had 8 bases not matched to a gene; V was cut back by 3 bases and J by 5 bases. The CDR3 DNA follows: TGCAGCGTTGAGGGGAAAGACAGGGGGCTAGATACGCAGTATTTT. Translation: CSVEGKDRGLDTQYF.

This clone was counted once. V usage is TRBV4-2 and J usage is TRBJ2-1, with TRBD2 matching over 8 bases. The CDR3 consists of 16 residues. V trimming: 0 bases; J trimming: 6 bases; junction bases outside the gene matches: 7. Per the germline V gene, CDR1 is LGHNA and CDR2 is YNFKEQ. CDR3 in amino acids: CASSQDVASGFNEQFF. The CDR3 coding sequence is TGTGCCAGCAGCCAAGACGTGGCTAGCGGGTTCAATGAGCAGTTCTTC.

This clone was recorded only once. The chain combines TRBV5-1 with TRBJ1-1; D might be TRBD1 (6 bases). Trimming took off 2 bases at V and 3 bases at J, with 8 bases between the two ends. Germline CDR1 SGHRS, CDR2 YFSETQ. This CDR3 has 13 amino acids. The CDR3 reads CASSFTGHTEAFF. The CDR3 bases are TGCGCCAGCAGCTTTACAGGGCACACTGAAGCTTTCTTT. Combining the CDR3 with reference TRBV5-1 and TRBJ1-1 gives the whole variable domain KAGVTQTPRYLIKTRGQQVTLSCSPISGHRSVSWYQQTPGQGLQFLFEYFSETQRNKGNFPGRFSGRQFSNSRSEMNVSTLELGDSALYLCASSFTGHTEAFFGQGTRLTVV.

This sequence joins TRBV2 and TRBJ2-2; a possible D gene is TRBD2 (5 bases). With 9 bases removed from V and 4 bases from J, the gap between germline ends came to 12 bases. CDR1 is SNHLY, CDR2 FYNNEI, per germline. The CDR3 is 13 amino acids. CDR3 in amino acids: CARRLTSTGELFF. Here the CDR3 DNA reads TGTGCCAGAAGACTAACCTCCACCGGGGAGCTGTTTTTT.

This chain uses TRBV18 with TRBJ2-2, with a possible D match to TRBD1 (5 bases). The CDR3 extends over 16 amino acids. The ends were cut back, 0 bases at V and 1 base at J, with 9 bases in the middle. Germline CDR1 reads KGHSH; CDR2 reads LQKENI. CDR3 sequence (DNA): TGTGCCAGCTCACCACCTTCCAGGGTGAACACCGGGGAGCTGTTTTTT. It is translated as CASSPPSRVNTGELFF.

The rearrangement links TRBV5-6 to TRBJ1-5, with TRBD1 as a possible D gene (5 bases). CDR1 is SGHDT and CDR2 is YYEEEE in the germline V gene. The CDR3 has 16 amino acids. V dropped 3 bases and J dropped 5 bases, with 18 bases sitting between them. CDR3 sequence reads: CASSSLLSRVDQPQHF. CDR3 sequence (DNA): TGTGCCAGCAGCTCACTCCTATCCAGGGTCGATCAGCCCCAGCATTTT.

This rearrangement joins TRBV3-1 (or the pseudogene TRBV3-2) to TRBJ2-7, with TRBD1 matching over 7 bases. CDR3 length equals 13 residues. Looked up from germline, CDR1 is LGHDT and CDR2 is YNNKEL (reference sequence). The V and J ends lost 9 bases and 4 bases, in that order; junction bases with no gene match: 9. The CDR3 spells CARTGVLSYEQYF. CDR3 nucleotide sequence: TGTGCCAGAACAGGGGTCCTAAGTTACGAGCAGTACTTC.

The CDR3 spells CASSPQGADTQYF. CDR3 nucleotides: TGTGCCAGCAGCCCACAGGGGGCCGATACGCAGTATTTT. The rearrangement links TRBV5-8 to TRBJ2-3; 9 bases line up with TRBD1. The CDR3 extends over 13 amino acids. The J segment lost 6 bases and the V segment lost 4 bases, leaving 3 bases of the junction unmatched. Per germline, CDR1 SGHTS and CDR2 YDEGEE.

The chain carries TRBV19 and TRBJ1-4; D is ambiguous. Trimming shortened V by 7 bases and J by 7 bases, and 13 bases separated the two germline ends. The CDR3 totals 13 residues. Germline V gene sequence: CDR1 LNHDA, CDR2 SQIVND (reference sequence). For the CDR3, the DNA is TGTGCCAGTACCCCGAGACAACGTGAAAAACTGTTTTTT. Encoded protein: CASTPRQREKLFF.

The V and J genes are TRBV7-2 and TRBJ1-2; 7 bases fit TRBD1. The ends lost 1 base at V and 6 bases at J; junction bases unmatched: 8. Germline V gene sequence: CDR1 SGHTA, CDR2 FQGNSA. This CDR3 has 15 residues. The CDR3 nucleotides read TGTGCCAGCAGCTTAGGTCCGACAGGGCAGGATGGCTACACCTTC. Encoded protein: CASSLGPTGQDGYTF. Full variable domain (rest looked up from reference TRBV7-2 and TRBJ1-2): GAGVSQSPSNKVTEKGKDVELRCDPISGHTALYWYRQSLGQGLEFLIYFQGNSAPDKSGLPSDRFSAERTGGSVSTLTIQRTQQEDSAVYLCASSLGPTGQDGYTFGSGTRLTVV.

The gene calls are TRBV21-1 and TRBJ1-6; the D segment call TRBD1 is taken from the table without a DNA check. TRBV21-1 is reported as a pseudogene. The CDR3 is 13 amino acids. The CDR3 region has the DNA TGTGCCAGCTGTTACAGGGTGAATTCACCCCTCCACTTT. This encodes CASCYRVNSPLHF.

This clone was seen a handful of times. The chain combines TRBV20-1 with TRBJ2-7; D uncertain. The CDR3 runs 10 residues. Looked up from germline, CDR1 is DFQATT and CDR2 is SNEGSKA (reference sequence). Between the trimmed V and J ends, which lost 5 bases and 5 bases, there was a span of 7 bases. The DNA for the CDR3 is TGCAGTGCTCTGGCCCACGAGCAGTACTTC. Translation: CSALAHEQYF.

The CDR3 DNA reads as TGCGCCAGCAGTACAGGGAATAGTTGGGGCAATCAGCCCCAGCATTTT. Translation gives CASSTGNSWGNQPQHF. This chain links TRBV10-2 with TRBJ1-5; possibly TRBD1 for D (6 bases). The V end lost 5 bases, the J end lost 2 bases, and 16 bases lay between the germline ends. The CDR3 extends over 16 amino acids. In germline, CDR1 is WSHSY, CDR2 SAAADI.

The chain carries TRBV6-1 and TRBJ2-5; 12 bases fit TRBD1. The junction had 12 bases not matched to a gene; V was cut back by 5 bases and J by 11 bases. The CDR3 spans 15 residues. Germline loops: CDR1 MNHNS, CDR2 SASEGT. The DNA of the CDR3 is TGTGCCAGCAGTCCAACTGCGGGGACAGGGGGCGATCAGTACTTC. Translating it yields CASSPTAGTGGDQYF.

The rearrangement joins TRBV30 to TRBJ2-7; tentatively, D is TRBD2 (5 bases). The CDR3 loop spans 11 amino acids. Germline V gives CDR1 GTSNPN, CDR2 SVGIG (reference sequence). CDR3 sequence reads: CTYGMAYEQYF. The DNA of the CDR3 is TGTACTTACGGGATGGCCTACGAGCAGTACTTC.

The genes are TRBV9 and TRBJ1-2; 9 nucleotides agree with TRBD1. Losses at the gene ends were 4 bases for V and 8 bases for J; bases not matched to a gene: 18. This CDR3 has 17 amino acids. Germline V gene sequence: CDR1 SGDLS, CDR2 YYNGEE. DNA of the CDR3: TGTGCCAGCAGCCCGCGGGATGTGGGACAGGGTTTGCCGGGCTACACCTTC. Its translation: CASSPRDVGQGLPGYTF.

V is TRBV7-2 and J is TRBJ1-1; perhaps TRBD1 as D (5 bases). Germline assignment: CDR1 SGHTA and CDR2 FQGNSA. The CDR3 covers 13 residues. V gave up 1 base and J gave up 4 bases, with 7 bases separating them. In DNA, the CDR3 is TGTGCCAGCAGCTTAGGGGGGGGCACTGAAGCTTTCTTT. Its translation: CASSLGGGTEAFF.

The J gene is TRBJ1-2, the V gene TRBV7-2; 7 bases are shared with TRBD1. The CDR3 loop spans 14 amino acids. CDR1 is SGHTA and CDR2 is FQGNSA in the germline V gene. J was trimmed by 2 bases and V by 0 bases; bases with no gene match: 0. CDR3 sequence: CASSLAQGNYGYTF. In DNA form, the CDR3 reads TGTGCCAGCAGCTTAGCACAGGGGAACTATGGCTACACCTTC.

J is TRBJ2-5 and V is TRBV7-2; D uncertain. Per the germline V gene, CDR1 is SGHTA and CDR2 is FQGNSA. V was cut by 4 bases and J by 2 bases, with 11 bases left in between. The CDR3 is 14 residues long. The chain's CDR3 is CASSSRLTQETQYF. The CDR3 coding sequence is TGTGCCAGCAGCTCGCGGCTAACACAAGAGACCCAGTACTTC.

In nucleotides, the CDR3 is TGTGCCAGCTCCCGGATGGCGGGGGGTCAAGAGACCCAGTACTTC. Protein product: CASSRMAGGQETQYF. The chain has TRBV18 and TRBJ2-5; 8 nucleotides agree with TRBD2. CDR1 is KGHSH, CDR2 LQKENI, per germline. The CDR3 is 15 residues long. With V trimmed by 6 bases and J by 2 bases, 8 bases remained unmatched.

CDR3 residues: CASSRGDGNEKLFF. In DNA form, the CDR3 reads TGCGCCAGCAGCCGGGGGGACGGGAATGAAAAACTGTTTTTT. V is TRBV5-1 and J is TRBJ1-4, with a weak D call TRBD1 (5 bases). Germline-derived CDR1 and CDR2 are SGHRS and YFSETQ. The V end lost 4 bases, the J end lost 5 bases, and 12 bases lay between the germline ends. The CDR3 is 14 amino acids.

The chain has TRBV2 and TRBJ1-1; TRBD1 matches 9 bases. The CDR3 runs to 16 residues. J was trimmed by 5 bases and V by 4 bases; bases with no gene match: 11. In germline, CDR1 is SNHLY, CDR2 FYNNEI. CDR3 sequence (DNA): TGTGCCAGCAGTGGGCCTTCTTACAGGGGGCGTACTGAAGCTTTCTTT. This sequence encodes CASSGPSYRGRTEAFF.

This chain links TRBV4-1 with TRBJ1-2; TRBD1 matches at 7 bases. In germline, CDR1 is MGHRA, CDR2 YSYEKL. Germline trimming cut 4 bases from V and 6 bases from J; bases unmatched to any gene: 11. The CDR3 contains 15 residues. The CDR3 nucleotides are TGCGCCAGCAGCCCGCCTGACAGGGTACAGGATGGCTACACCTTC. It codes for CASSPPDRVQDGYTF.

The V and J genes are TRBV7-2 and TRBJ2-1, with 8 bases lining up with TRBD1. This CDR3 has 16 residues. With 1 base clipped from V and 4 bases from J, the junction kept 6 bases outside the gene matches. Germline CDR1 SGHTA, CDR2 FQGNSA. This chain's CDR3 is CASSLVPGQVYNEQFF. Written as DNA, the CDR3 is TGTGCCAGCAGCTTAGTGCCGGGACAGGTATACAATGAGCAGTTCTTC.

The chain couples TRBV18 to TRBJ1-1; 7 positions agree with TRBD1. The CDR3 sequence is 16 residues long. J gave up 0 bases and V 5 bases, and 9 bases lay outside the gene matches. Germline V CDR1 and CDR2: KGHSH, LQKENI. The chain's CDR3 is CASSSYTGQVNTEAFF. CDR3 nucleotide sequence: TGTGCCAGCTCATCATATACAGGACAGGTGAACACTGAAGCTTTCTTT.